The 12 T cell receptor beta chains reported below all come from one sample, sequenced in a study of blood T cell repertoires in COVID-19 (dated by TCRdb to the early 2020s). The library was produced with the immunoSEQ multiplex PCR assay. TCRdb re-hosts the immuneACCESS table, in-frame sequences only. Its copies lack some clones; in the studies checked, an unresolved V gene accounts for under half of them, and the cause for the rest is not known. Across this sample there are under 350,000 clones, with around 88% seen only once. The ten largest clones capture approximately 4.2% of the sample. The sequenced sample was peripheral blood. Receptors originate from a man in his forties with acute or convalescent COVID-19.

The chain uses TRBV5-4 and TRBJ2-5; D unclear. Germline CDR1 is SGHNT and CDR2 is YYREEE (reference sequence). The CDR3 has 15 amino acids. V gave up 4 bases and J gave up 3 bases, with 16 bases separating them. DNA for the CDR3: TGTGCCAGCAGCGAGGCTGGAATGGCAGAAGAGACCCAGTACTTC. Its protein is CASSEAGMAEETQYF.

V and J are TRBV7-8 and TRBJ1-1, with D possibly being TRBD1 (5 bases). CDR1 SGHVS and CDR2 FQNEAQ come from the germline V gene. Trimming stripped 1 base from V and 5 bases from J, with 11 bases between. CDR3 length equals 14 residues. CDR3 nucleotide sequence: TGTGCCAGCAGCTTAGTGGGGGGGTGGACTGAAGCTTTCTTT. Residues: CASSLVGGWTEAFF.

CDR3 region: CSASFQYGYTF. In DNA form, the CDR3 reads TGCAGTGCTAGTTTCCAATATGGCTACACCTTC. The gene calls are TRBV20-1 and TRBJ1-2; unclear D gene. The CDR3 runs to 11 residues. Trimming pared 3 bases from V and 5 bases from J, leaving 7 bases between. In germline, CDR1 is DFQATT, CDR2 SNEGSKA (reference sequence).

V gene TRBV27 combines with J gene TRBJ1-2; 11 nucleotides agree with TRBD1. CDR1 is MNHEY and CDR2 is SMNVEV in the germline V gene (reference sequence). This CDR3 comprises 15 residues. V trimming: 4 bases; J trimming: 3 bases; junction bases outside the gene matches: 4. Written as DNA, the CDR3 is TGTGCCAGCAGTTCCCGGACAGGGGGCGACTATGGCTACACCTTC. Protein: CASSSRTGGDYGYTF.

The J gene is TRBJ1-2, the V gene TRBV2, with D possibly being TRBD1 (6 bases). The CDR3 sequence is 13 residues long. V was cut by 7 bases and J by 7 bases, with 16 bases left in between. From germline, CDR1 is SNHLY and CDR2 FYNNEI. CDR3 in amino acids: CASTPGQPLGYTF. In nucleotides, the CDR3 is TGTGCCAGCACCCCGGGACAACCTCTTGGCTACACCTTC.

The chain recombines TRBV7-9 with TRBJ2-3; 10 positions match TRBD1. The ends lost 2 bases at V and 2 bases at J; junction bases unmatched: 4. This CDR3 region has 16 residues. Germline V CDR1 and CDR2: SEHNR, FQNEAQ (reference sequence). CDR3 region: CASSLSGTGVTDTQYF. CDR3 coding DNA: TGTGCCAGCAGCTTATCGGGGACAGGGGTCACAGATACGCAGTATTTT. The whole variable domain, filled in from reference TRBV7-9 and TRBJ2-3, reads DTGVSQNPRHKITKRGQNVTFRCDPISEHNRLYWYRQTLGQGPEFLTYFQNEAQLEKSRLLSDRFSAERPKGSFSTLEIQRTEQGDSAMYLCASSLSGTGVTDTQYFGPGTRLTVL.

This rearrangement joins TRBV19 to TRBJ1-5; D ambiguous. V was clipped by 7 bases and J by 9 bases, with 16 bases between them. The length of the CDR3 is 13 residues. CDR1 and CDR2 (germline): LNHDA, SQIVND (reference sequence). CDR3 residues: CASTDFGRRPQHF. For the CDR3, the DNA is TGTGCCAGTACCGACTTCGGAAGACGGCCCCAGCATTTT. Using reference TRBV19 and TRBJ1-5 for the parts outside the CDR3, the full variable domain is DGGITQSPKYLFRKEGQNVTLSCEQNLNHDAMYWYRQDPGQGLRLIYYSQIVNDFQKGDIAEGYSVSREKKESFPLTVTSAQKNPTAFYLCASTDFGRRPQHFGDGTRLSIL.

This chain links TRBV19 with TRBJ2-3; TRBD2 agrees at 9 bases. The V and J ends lost 3 bases and 4 bases, in that order; junction bases with no gene match: 5. The germline V gene has CDR1 LNHDA and CDR2 SQIVND (reference sequence). CDR3 length: 15 residues. The CDR3 DNA follows: TGTGCCAGTAGTATTTTAGCGGGGGTTTCAGATACGCAGTATTTT. It encodes CASSILAGVSDTQYF. The whole variable domain, remainder taken from reference TRBV19 and TRBJ2-3, is DGGITQSPKYLFRKEGQNVTLSCEQNLNHDAMYWYRQDPGQGLRLIYYSQIVNDFQKGDIAEGYSVSREKKESFPLTVTSAQKNPTAFYLCASSILAGVSDTQYFGPGTRLTVL.

The chain couples TRBV19 to TRBJ2-7; the D is unclear. Germline loops: CDR1 LNHDA, CDR2 SQIVND (reference sequence). The V and J ends lost 1 base and 1 base respectively, with 8 bases between them. The CDR3 covers 14 residues. CDR3 sequence: CASSIAGTSYEQYF. The CDR3 bases are TGTGCCAGTAGTATAGCTGGTACTTCCTACGAGCAGTACTTC.

This clone was counted between two and nine times. Within the sample, other DNA sequences also encode this same CDR3. This chain links TRBV27 with TRBJ1-1; no clear D. This CDR3 has 13 residues. Germline assignment: CDR1 MNHEY and CDR2 SMNVEV (reference sequence). V dropped 2 bases and J dropped 1 base, with 5 bases sitting between them. The CDR3 bases are TGTGCCAGCAGTTTAAACAGGAACACTGAAGCTTTCTTT. It specifies CASSLNRNTEAFF.

The CDR3 coding sequence is TGTGCCAGTAGGATCGGACAGGGGCTGACACCCCTCCACTTT. Translated, it gives CASRIGQGLTPLHF. The chain joins TRBV19 to TRBJ1-6; TRBD1 agrees at 9 bases. Trimming took 6 bases from V and 11 from J; bases not matched to a gene: 8. The CDR3 has 14 amino acids. CDR1 is LNHDA, CDR2 SQIVND, per germline (reference sequence).

The chain recombines TRBV7-9 with TRBJ1-2; tentatively, D is TRBD1 (6 bases). V gave up 5 bases and J gave up 8 bases, with 12 bases separating them. The germline V gene encodes CDR1 SEHNR and CDR2 FQNEAQ (reference sequence). The CDR3 extends over 12 amino acids. The CDR3 protein is CASSAPDSGYTF. CDR3 bases: TGTGCCAGCAGCGCGCCGGACAGCGGCTACACCTTC.